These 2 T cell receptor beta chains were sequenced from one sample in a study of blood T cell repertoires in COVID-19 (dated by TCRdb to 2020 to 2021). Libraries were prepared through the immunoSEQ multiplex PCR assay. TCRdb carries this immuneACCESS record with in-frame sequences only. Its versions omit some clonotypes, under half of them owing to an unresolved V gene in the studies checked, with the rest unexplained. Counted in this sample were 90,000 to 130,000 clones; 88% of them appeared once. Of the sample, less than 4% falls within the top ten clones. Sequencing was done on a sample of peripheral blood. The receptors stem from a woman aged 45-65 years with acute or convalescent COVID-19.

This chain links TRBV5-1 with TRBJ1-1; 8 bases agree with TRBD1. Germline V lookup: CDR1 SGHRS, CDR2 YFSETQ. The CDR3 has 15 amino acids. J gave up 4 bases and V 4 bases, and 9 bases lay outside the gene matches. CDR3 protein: CASSLDRGGGTEAFF. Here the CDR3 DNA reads TGCGCCAGCAGCCTAGACAGGGGAGGGGGCACTGAAGCTTTCTTT.

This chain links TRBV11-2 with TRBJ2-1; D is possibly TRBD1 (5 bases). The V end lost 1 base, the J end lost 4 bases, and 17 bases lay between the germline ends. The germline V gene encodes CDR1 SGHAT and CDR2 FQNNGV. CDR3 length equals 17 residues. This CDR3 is CASSLVAVSGFYNEQFF. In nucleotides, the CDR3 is TGTGCCAGCAGCTTAGTAGCCGTGTCAGGGTTTTACAATGAGCAGTTCTTC.